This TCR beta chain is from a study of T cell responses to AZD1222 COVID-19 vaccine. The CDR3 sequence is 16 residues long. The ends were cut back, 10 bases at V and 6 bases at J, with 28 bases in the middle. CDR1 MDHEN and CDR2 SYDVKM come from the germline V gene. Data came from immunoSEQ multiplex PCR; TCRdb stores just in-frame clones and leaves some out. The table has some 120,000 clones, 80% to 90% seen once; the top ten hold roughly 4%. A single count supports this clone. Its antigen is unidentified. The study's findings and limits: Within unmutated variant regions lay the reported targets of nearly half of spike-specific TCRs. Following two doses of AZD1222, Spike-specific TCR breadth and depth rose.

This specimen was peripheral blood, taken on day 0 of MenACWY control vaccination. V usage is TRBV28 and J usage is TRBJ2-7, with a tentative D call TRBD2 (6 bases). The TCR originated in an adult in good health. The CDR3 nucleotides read TGTGCCACTCTTCCCCCGTCGGGAGTAAGCCGGGGCGAGCAGTACTTC. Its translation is CATLPPSGVSRGEQYF.